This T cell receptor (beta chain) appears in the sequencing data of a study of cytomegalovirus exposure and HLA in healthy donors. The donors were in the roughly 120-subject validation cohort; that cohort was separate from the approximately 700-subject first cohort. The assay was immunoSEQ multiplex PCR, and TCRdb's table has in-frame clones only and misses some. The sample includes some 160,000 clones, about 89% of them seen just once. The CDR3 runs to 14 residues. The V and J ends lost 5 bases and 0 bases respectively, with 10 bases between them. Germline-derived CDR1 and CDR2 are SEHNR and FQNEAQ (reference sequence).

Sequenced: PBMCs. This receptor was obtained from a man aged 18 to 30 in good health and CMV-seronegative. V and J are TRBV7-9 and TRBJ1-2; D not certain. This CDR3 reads CASSANPPNYGYTF. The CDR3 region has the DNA TGTGCCAGCAGCGCTAATCCCCCTAACTATGGCTACACCTTC.